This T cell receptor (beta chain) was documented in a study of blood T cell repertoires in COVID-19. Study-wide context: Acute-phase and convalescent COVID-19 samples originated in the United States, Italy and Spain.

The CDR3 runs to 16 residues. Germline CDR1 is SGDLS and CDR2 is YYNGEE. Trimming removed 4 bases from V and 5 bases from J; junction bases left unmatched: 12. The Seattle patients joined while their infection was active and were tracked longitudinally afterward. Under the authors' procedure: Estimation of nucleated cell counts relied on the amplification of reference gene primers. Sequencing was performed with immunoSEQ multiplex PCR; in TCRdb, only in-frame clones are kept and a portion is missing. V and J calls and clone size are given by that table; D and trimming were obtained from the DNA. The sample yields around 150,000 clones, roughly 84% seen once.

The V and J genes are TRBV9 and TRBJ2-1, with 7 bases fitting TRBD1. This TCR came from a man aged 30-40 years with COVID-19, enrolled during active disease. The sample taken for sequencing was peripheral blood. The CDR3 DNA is TGTGCCAGCAGCTTCAAACCGACAGGGATGGACAATGAGCAGTTCTTC. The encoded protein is CASSFKPTGMDNEQFF.